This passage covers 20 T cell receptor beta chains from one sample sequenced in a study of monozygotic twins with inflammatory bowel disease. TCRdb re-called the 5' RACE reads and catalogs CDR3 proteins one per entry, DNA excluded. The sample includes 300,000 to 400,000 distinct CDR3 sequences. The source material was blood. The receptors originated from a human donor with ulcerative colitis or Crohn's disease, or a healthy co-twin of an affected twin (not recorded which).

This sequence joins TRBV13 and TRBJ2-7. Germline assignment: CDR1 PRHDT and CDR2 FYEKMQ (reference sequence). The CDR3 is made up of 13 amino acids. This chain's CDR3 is CASSDLRLGEQYF.

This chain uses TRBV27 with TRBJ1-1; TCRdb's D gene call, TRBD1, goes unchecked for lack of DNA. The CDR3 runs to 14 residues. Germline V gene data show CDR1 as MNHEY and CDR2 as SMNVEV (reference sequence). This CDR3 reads CASSLQGARSKAFF.

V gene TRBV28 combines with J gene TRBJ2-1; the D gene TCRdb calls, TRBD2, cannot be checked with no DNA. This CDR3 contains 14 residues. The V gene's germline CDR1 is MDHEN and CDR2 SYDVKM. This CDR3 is CASSSGGAYNEQFF.

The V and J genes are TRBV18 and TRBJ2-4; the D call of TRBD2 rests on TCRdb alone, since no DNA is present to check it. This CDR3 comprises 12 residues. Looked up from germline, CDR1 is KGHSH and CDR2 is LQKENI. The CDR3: CASSSGGDIQYF.

The CDR3 here is CASLPPFGDTQYF. The genes are TRBV2 and TRBJ2-3; absent DNA, TCRdb's TRBD1 call cannot be checked. CDR1 is SNHLY and CDR2 is FYNNEI in the germline V gene. The CDR3 runs to 13 residues.

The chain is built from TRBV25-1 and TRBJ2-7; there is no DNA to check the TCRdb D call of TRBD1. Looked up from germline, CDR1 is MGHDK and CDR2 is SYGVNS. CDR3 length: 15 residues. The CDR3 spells CASSDSGRGAYEQYF.

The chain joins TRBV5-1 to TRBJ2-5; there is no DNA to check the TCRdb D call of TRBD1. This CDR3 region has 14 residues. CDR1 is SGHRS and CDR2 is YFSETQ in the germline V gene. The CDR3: CASSLDRGKETQYF.

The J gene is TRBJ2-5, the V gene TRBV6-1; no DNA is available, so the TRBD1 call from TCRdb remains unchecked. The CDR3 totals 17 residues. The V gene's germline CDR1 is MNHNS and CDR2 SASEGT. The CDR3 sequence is CASSEATLQGAAETQYF.

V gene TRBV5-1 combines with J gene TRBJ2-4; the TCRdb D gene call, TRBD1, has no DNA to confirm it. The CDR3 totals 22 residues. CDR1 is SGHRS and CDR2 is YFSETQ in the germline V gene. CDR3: CASSLGDIAVTGSISRKNIQYF.

The CDR3 sequence: CASTQQGPRPQHF. The rearrangement links TRBV12-3 or TRBV12-4 to TRBJ1-5; without DNA, the TCRdb call of TRBD1 cannot be checked. This CDR3 is 13 amino acids long.

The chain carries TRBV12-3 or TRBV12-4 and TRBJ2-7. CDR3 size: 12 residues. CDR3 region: CASQTDRYEQYF.

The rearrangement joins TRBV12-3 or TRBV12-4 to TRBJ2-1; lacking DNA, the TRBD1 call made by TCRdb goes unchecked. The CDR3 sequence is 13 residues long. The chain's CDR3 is CASRGQGSDEQFF.

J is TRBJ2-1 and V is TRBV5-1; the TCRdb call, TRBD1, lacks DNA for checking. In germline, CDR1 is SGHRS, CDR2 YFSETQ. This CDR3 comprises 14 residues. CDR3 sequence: CASSLYGGANEQFF.

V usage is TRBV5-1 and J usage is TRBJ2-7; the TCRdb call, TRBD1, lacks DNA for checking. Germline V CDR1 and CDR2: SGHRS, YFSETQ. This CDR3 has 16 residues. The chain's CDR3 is CASSLEPGQGSYEQYF.

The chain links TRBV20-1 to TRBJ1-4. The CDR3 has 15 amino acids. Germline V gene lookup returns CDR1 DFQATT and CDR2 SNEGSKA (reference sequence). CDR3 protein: CSAPILLPTNEKLFF.

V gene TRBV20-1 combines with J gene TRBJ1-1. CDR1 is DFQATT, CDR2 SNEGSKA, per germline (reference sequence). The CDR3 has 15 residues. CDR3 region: CSARQMDGWVTEAFF.

The CDR3 is CASSFRTGNLNTQYF. The chain combines TRBV28 with TRBJ2-3; the D call from TCRdb, TRBD1, cannot be confirmed without DNA. There are 15 residues in the CDR3. CDR1 is MDHEN and CDR2 is SYDVKM in the germline V gene. The full variable domain, with the rest looked up from reference TRBV28 and TRBJ2-3, is DVKVTQSSRYLVKRTGEKVFLECVQDMDHENMFWYRQDPGLGLRLIYFSYDVKMKEKGDIPEGYSVSREKKERFSLILESASTNQTSMYLCASSFRTGNLNTQYFGPGTRLTVL.

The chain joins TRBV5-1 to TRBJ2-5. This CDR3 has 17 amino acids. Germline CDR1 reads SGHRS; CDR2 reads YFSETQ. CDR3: CASRGISFEVYQETQYF.

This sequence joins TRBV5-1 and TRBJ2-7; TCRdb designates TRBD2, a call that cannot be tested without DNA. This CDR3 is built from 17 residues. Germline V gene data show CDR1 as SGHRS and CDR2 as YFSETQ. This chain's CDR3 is CASSGLAGSTSGSEQYF.

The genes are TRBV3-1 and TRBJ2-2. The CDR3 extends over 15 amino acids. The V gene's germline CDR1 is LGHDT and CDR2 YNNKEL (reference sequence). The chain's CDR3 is CASSQGPVSTGELFF.